This TCR beta chain is drawn from a study of cytomegalovirus exposure and HLA in healthy donors. With 60 Vbeta and 13 Jbeta primers, the PCR was carried out. Profiled with immunoSEQ multiplex PCR; TCRdb holds only in-frame clones, not every one. The sample consists of 150,000 to 200,000 clones, more than 65% of them appearing once. A few counts support this clone. This CDR3 comprises 15 residues. Germline CDR1 reads SGHNT; CDR2 reads YYREEE (reference sequence). The J segment lost 0 bases and the V segment lost 1 base, leaving 4 bases of the junction unmatched. The chain is built from TRBV5-4 and TRBJ2-7; 7 bases are a match to TRBD1. The TCR sequence derives from a man aged 50 or older in good health and CMV-seropositive. What was sequenced was PBMCs. In nucleotides, the CDR3 is TGTGCCAGCAGCTTGTACAGGGGCGGCTCCTACGAGCAGTACTTC. Its translation is CASSLYRGGSYEQYF.